One sample yielded the 18 T cell receptor beta chains listed below, sequenced in a study of blood T cell repertoires in COVID-19. Profiled with immunoSEQ multiplex PCR; TCRdb holds only in-frame clones, not every one. Of 100,000 to 150,000 clones listed, over 70% are singletons. The sample taken for sequencing was peripheral blood. The receptors here all came from a man older than 75 with active or convalescent COVID-19.

This clone has just one count. V gene TRBV2 combines with J gene TRBJ2-3, with TRBD2 matching 7 bases. V lost 6 bases and J lost 0; bases outside the gene matches: 3. The CDR3 is 14 residues long. The germline gives CDR1 SNHLY, CDR2 FYNNEI. This CDR3 is CASRGLVSTDTQYF. For the CDR3, the DNA is TGTGCCAGCAGAGGACTAGTTAGCACAGATACGCAGTATTTT.

This clone occurred a few times. This chain connects TRBV10-2 to TRBJ1-2; weak D call: TRBD1 (6 bases). CDR1 is WSHSY, CDR2 SAAADI, per germline. The CDR3 consists of 13 residues. V shed 6 bases and J shed 4 bases, with 12 bases lying between them. The CDR3 DNA is TGCGCCAGCAGCGAACAGGGACCCTATGGCTACACCTTC. Amino acids: CASSEQGPYGYTF.

The rearrangement uses TRBV18 and TRBJ2-5; weak D call: TRBD1 (6 bases). Per the germline V gene, CDR1 is KGHSH and CDR2 is LQKENI. The CDR3 has 14 residues. The V and J ends lost 5 bases and 0 bases respectively, with 10 bases between them. CDR3 sequence: CASSNRDNQETQYF. In DNA, the CDR3 is TGTGCCAGCTCAAACCGGGACAACCAAGAGACCCAGTACTTC.

This clone was observed once. As DNA, the CDR3 is TGTGCCAGCAGCCGCTCGGGACAGTCTAACTATGGCTACACCTTC. Translation gives CASSRSGQSNYGYTF. V gene TRBV4-2 combines with J gene TRBJ1-2, with TRBD1 matching over 7 bases. The germline gives CDR1 LGHNA, CDR2 YNFKEQ. V lost 4 bases to trimming and J lost 0 bases; unmatched junction nucleotides: 5. The CDR3 covers 15 residues.

V and J are TRBV11-2 and TRBJ1-1; D is undetermined. Trimming shortened V by 3 bases and J by 6 bases, and 11 bases separated the two germline ends. The CDR3 runs 13 residues. From germline, CDR1 is SGHAT and CDR2 FQNNGV. CDR3 in DNA: TGTGCCAGCAGCTTGGTGACATCCTCTGAAGCTTTCTTT. This translates into CASSLVTSSEAFF.

CDR3: CASSLVPGEKLFF. As DNA, the CDR3 is TGCGCCAGCAGCTTGGTTCCGGGTGAAAAACTGTTTTTT. The chain combines TRBV5-1 with TRBJ1-4; D not resolved. Trimming stripped 0 bases from V and 7 bases from J, with 7 bases between. The CDR3 sequence is 13 residues long. The germline CDR1 and CDR2 sequences are SGHRS and YFSETQ. Combining the CDR3 with reference TRBV5-1 and TRBJ1-4 gives the whole variable domain KAGVTQTPRYLIKTRGQQVTLSCSPISGHRSVSWYQQTPGQGLQFLFEYFSETQRNKGNFPGRFSGRQFSNSRSEMNVSTLELGDSALYLCASSLVPGEKLFFGSGTQLSVL.

The chain has TRBV6-5 and TRBJ1-2, with D perhaps TRBD1 (6 bases). Germline CDR1 is MNHEY and CDR2 is SVGAGI. This CDR3 has 12 residues. With 6 bases removed from V and 3 bases from J, the gap between germline ends came to 8 bases. The CDR3 spells CASRGTHYGYTF. The CDR3 DNA reads as TGTGCCAGCAGAGGGACACACTATGGCTACACCTTC.

This clone was recorded a few times. Other nucleotide sequences in the sample specify the same CDR3. The genes are TRBV14 and TRBJ1-3; D is undetermined. The V gene's germline CDR1 is SGHDN and CDR2 FVKESK. Trimming cost V 4 bases and J 0 bases, with 7 bases left between them. The CDR3 has 14 residues. DNA for the CDR3: TGTGCCAGCAGCCGAGGCAGCTCTGGAAACACCATATATTTT. This gives the protein CASSRGSSGNTIYF.

The chain couples TRBV4-3 to TRBJ2-2, with 8 positions matching TRBD2. The junction had 5 bases not matched to a gene; V was cut back by 5 bases and J by 3 bases. This CDR3 contains 15 residues. Germline V lookup: CDR1 LGHNA, CDR2 YSLEER. The DNA for the CDR3 is TGCGCCAGCAGCAAGGGACTAGACCACACCGGGGAGCTGTTTTTT. Protein product: CASSKGLDHTGELFF.

V and J are TRBV11-2 and TRBJ2-7; tentatively, D is TRBD1 (6 bases). The CDR3 length is 14 residues. Germline V gene sequence: CDR1 SGHAT, CDR2 FQNNGV. Trimming pared 5 bases from V and 4 bases from J, leaving 15 bases between. Here the CDR3 reads CASSPPVGAYEQYF. The CDR3 DNA reads as TGTGCCAGCAGCCCCCCGGTGGGGGCGTACGAGCAGTACTTC. Complete variable domain (other parts from reference TRBV11-2 and TRBJ2-7): EAGVAQSPRYKIIEKRQSVAFWCNPISGHATLYWYQQILGQGPKLLIQFQNNGVVDDSQLPKDRFSAERLKGVDSTLKIQPAKLEDSAVYLCASSPPVGAYEQYFGPGTRLTVT.

This clone was counted once. The chain uses TRBV27 and TRBJ1-1; D ambiguous. The CDR3 is made up of 14 amino acids. Trimming left V 6 bases short and J 4 bases short, with 15 bases between. Germline lookup yields CDR1 MNHEY and CDR2 SMNVEV (reference sequence). The CDR3 region has the DNA TGTGCCAGCAGCGCAGGAGGCTCTATCACTGAAGCTTTCTTT. Amino acid sequence: CASSAGGSITEAFF.

J is TRBJ1-2 and V is TRBV7-2; D unclear. Trimming took off 1 base at V and 5 bases at J, with 11 bases between the two ends. The germline V gene encodes CDR1 SGHTA and CDR2 FQGNSA. CDR3 size: 14 residues. CDR3 sequence: CASSLGRGGYGYTF. The DNA of the CDR3 is TGTGCCAGCAGCTTAGGACGGGGAGGGTATGGCTACACCTTC.

The rearrangement joins TRBV9 to TRBJ2-5; D call uncertain. V dropped 0 bases and J dropped 4 bases, with 7 bases sitting between them. CDR3 length: 13 residues. Germline CDR1 SGDLS, CDR2 YYNGEE. The CDR3 sequence: CASSVGGPETQYF. In DNA, the CDR3 is TGTGCCAGCAGCGTAGGTGGGCCAGAGACCCAGTACTTC.

The CDR3 DNA reads TGTGCCAGCTCACCGCGCGGGGGAGACATTCAGTACTTC. Its translation is CASSPRGGDIQYF. V is TRBV18 and J is TRBJ2-4; 7 nucleotides line up with TRBD2. Germline CDR1 KGHSH, CDR2 LQKENI. This CDR3 has 13 residues. V lost 3 bases and J lost 8; bases outside the gene matches: 4. The full variable domain, completed using reference TRBV18 and TRBJ2-4, is NAGVMQNPRHLVRRRGQEARLRCSPMKGHSHVYWYRQLPEEGLKFMVYLQKENIIDESGMPKERFSAEFPKEGPSILRIQQVVRGDSAAYFCASSPRGGDIQYFGAGTRLSVL.

The J gene is TRBJ1-6, the V gene TRBV27, with no clear D. Germline V lookup: CDR1 MNHEY, CDR2 SMNVEV (reference sequence). Between the trimmed V and J ends, which lost 3 bases and 4 bases, there was a span of 7 bases. CDR3 length: 14 residues. Written as DNA, the CDR3 is TGTGCCAGCAGTTTGGAGGGTTATAATTCACCCCTCCACTTT. Protein sequence: CASSLEGYNSPLHF.

The V call is TRBV12-5, the J call TRBJ2-7, with TRBD1 as a possible D gene (6 bases). This CDR3 spans 16 amino acids. Germline loops: CDR1 LGHNT, CDR2 FRNRAP. V was cut by 2 bases and J by 2 bases, with 16 bases left in between. The CDR3 is CASGLIPGHQTYEQYF. The CDR3 nucleotides are TGTGCTAGTGGTTTGATTCCGGGACACCAAACCTACGAGCAGTACTTC.

This chain connects TRBV6-7 to TRBJ1-6, with 9 bases aligning to TRBD1. TRBV6-7 is known as an ORF, though its function is uncertain. V trimming: 2 bases; J trimming: 7 bases; junction bases outside the gene matches: 9. The CDR3 spans 17 residues. CDR3 coding DNA: TGTGCCAGCAGTTACAAAGGTCCGGGACAGGGAAATTCACCCCTCCACTTT. Amino acids: CASSYKGPGQGNSPLHF.

The V gene is TRBV6-6, the J gene TRBJ1-2, with D unclear. V was trimmed by 8 bases and J by 6 bases, leaving 16 bases between them. This CDR3 region has 13 residues. Germline V gene sequence: CDR1 MNHNY, CDR2 SVGAGI (reference sequence). For the CDR3, the DNA is TGTGCCAGCTCCAACCCGGGGTCGGATGGCTACACCTTC. Protein product: CASSNPGSDGYTF.